One sample yielded the 9 T cell receptor beta chains listed below, sequenced in a study of blood T cell repertoires in COVID-19. Assay used: immunoSEQ multiplex PCR; TCRdb lists only in-frame clones, some missing. The repertoire holds about 49,000 clones, 84% seen once, with around 1.6% in the top ten. Sequenced sample: peripheral blood. The origin of the receptors is a man aged 50 or older with acute or convalescent COVID-19.

The chain joins TRBV6-5 to TRBJ2-7; 7 positions match TRBD1. V lost 7 bases, J lost 2 bases, and 5 bases stayed unmatched. The CDR3 spans 13 residues. Germline lookup yields CDR1 MNHEY and CDR2 SVGAGI. This chain's CDR3 is CASTQGQPYEQYF. The CDR3 coding sequence is TGTGCCAGCACTCAGGGACAGCCCTACGAGCAGTACTTC.

The chain is built from TRBV14 and TRBJ2-1; 7 bases line up with TRBD1. The CDR3 has 16 residues. CDR1 is SGHDN, CDR2 FVKESK, per germline. V dropped 0 bases and J dropped 6; count of bases not matched to a gene: 8. The CDR3 DNA reads TGTGCCAGCAGCCAAGAATGGGGACAGAACGCCAATGAGCAGTTCTTC. It yields the protein CASSQEWGQNANEQFF.

The chain is built from TRBV5-4 and TRBJ1-5, with 7 bases identical to TRBD1. The CDR3 contains 14 residues. The J segment lost 4 bases and the V segment lost 6 bases, leaving 7 bases of the junction unmatched. Germline-derived CDR1 and CDR2 are SGHNT and YYREEE (reference sequence). The chain's CDR3 is CASKGQAGNQPQHF. The DNA for the CDR3 is TGTGCCAGCAAAGGACAGGCGGGAAATCAGCCCCAGCATTTT.

The rearrangement links TRBV5-4 to TRBJ2-7; D perhaps matches TRBD1 (6 bases). The V end was cut by 7 bases, the J end by 4 bases, with 12 bases between. Per the germline V gene, CDR1 is SGHNT and CDR2 is YYREEE (reference sequence). CDR3 length equals 12 residues. The CDR3 loop reads CASSGVGYEQYF. CDR3 DNA: TGTGCCAGCTCAGGGGTGGGTTACGAGCAGTACTTC.

The J gene is TRBJ2-5, the V gene TRBV7-2, with D possibly TRBD2 on 6 matching bases. Germline CDR1 is SGHTA and CDR2 is FQGNSA. CDR3 size: 14 residues. V was cut by 4 bases and J by 4 bases, with 13 bases left in between. The CDR3 spells CASSSAGRGETQYF. CDR3 DNA sequence: TGTGCCAGCAGCTCCGCGGGGAGAGGAGAGACCCAGTACTTC.

The rearrangement links TRBV28 to TRBJ1-4; a possible D gene is TRBD1 (5 bases). The length of the CDR3 is 12 residues. Germline V gene data show CDR1 as MDHEN and CDR2 as SYDVKM. V lost 8 bases and J 10 bases, leaving 14 bases between the germline ends. CDR3 nucleotides: TGTGCCAGCTATAGGACACGAGGAAAACTGTTTTTT. Protein: CASYRTRGKLFF. The full variable domain, completed using reference TRBV28 and TRBJ1-4, is DVKVTQSSRYLVKRTGEKVFLECVQDMDHENMFWYRQDPGLGLRLIYFSYDVKMKEKGDIPEGYSVSREKKERFSLILESASTNQTSMYLCASYRTRGKLFFGSGTQLSVL.

The chain joins TRBV5-5 to TRBJ1-2; a weak D match, TRBD1 (6 bases). Trimming pared 4 bases from V and 0 bases from J, leaving 16 bases between. CDR3 length: 16 amino acids. The germline gives CDR1 SGHKS, CDR2 YYEKEE (reference sequence). CDR3 protein: CASSLTRGAANYGYTF. CDR3 nucleotide sequence: TGTGCCAGCAGCCTAACCAGGGGTGCCGCTAACTATGGCTACACCTTC. The entire variable domain, with the rest obtained from reference TRBV5-5 and TRBJ1-2, is as follows: DAGVTQSPTHLIKTRGQQVTLRCSPISGHKSVSWYQQVLGQGPQFIFQYYEKEERGRGNFPDRFSARQFPNYSSELNVNALLLGDSALYLCASSLTRGAANYGYTFGSGTRLTVV.

The chain employs TRBV30 and TRBJ2-5; D is perhaps TRBD2 (5 bases). Looked up from germline, CDR1 is GTSNPN and CDR2 is SVGIG (reference sequence). The CDR3 runs 14 residues. V was clipped by 4 bases and J by 5 bases, with 17 bases between them. The CDR3 DNA reads as TGTGCCTGGAATGTGAAACTAGAGACGGAGACCCAGTACTTC. It yields the protein CAWNVKLETETQYF.

This chain connects TRBV12-3 or TRBV12-4 to TRBJ2-7, with D tentatively TRBD2 (6 bases). There are 12 residues in the CDR3. The V and J ends lost 6 bases and 7 bases respectively, with 13 bases between them. The CDR3 sequence is CASRGTQPEQYF. CDR3 DNA: TGTGCCAGCAGGGGGACTCAACCAGAGCAGTACTTC.